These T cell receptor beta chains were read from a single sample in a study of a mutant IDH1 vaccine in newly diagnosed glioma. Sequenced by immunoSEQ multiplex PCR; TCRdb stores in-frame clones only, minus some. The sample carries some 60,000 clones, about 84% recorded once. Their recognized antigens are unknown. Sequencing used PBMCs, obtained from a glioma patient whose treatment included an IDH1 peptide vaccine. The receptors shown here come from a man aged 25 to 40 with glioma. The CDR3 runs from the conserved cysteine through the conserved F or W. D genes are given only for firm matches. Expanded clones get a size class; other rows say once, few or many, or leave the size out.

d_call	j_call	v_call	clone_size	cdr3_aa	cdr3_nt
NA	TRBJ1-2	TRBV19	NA	CASSIHTGTGNYGYTF	TGTGCCAGTAGTATCCACACCGGGACGGGAAACTATGGCTACACCTTC
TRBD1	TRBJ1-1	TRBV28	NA	CASSSGQGGTEAFF	TGTGCCAGCAGTTCCGGACAGGGGGGAACTGAAGCTTTCTTT
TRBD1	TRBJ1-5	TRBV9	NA	CASSVDGTGNQPQHF	TGTGCCAGCAGCGTAGATGGGACAGGGAATCAGCCCCAGCATTTT
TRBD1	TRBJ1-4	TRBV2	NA	CASNTGAPDEKLFF	TGTGCCAGCAATACAGGGGCGCCGGATGAAAAACTGTTTTTT
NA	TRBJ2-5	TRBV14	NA	CASSQDGGAYGETQYF	TGTGCCAGCAGCCAAGATGGGGGGGCCTATGGGGAGACCCAGTACTTC
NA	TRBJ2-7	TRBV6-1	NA	CASSEGSSSYEQYF	TGTGCCAGCAGTGAGGGCAGTAGCTCCTACGAGCAGTACTTC
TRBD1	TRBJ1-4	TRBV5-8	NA	CASSTGTGLTNEKLFF	TGTGCCAGCAGCACCGGGACAGGGTTAACTAATGAAAAACTGTTTTTT
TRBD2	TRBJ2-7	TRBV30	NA	CAWGGVPYEQYF	TGTGCCTGGGGGGGGGTACCCTACGAGCAGTACTTC
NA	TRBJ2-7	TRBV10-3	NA	CAISEEEAYEQYF	TGTGCCATCAGTGAGGAGGAAGCCTACGAGCAGTACTTC
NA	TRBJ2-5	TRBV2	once	CASRPGGQETQYF	TGTGCCAGCAGGCCAGGCGGACAAGAGACCCAGTACTTC
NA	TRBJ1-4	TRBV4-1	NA	CASSQNRRTGEKLFF	TGCGCCAGCAGCCAAAATCGGAGGACGGGTGAAAAACTGTTTTTT
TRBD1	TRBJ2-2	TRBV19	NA	CASSGRIGTGKELNTGELFF	TGTGCCAGTAGTGGGAGGATCGGGACAGGGAAAGAACTGAACACCGGGGAGCTGTTTTTT
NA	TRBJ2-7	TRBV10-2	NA	CASSESGLMSSYEQYF	TGCGCCAGCAGTGAGTCGGGACTTATGAGCTCCTACGAGCAGTACTTC
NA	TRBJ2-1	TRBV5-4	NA	CASSWTGKLDEQFF	TGTGCCAGCAGCTGGACGGGGAAGCTAGATGAGCAGTTCTTC
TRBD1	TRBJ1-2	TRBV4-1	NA	CASSWTGEDGYTF	TGCGCCAGCAGCTGGACAGGGGAGGATGGCTACACCTTC
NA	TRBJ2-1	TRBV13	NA	CATHQGIGWRNEQFF	TGTGCCACCCACCAGGGGATAGGTTGGAGGAATGAGCAGTTCTTC
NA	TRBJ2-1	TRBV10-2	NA	CASRPYIDNEQFF	TGCGCCAGCAGGCCGTACATAGACAATGAGCAGTTCTTC
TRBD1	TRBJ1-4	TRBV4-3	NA	CASSTRHRGYNEKLFF	TGCGCCAGCAGCACCCGCCACAGGGGGTATAATGAAAAACTGTTTTTT
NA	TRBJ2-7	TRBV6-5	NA	CASSYSSEQYF	TGTGCCAGCAGTTATTCATCGGAGCAGTACTTC
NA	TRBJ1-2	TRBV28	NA	CASSVGGTYDLGYTF	TGTGCCAGCAGCGTGGGTGGCACCTATGACTTAGGCTACACCTTC
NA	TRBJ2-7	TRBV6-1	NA	CASSDEWGVYEQYF	TGTGCCAGCAGTGATGAGTGGGGGGTCTACGAGCAGTACTTC
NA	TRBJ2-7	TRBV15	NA	CATSRDREAYEQYF	TGTGCCACCAGCAGAGACAGGGAGGCCTACGAGCAGTACTTC
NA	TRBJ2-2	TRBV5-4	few	CASSLGPGGNGELFF	TGTGCCAGCAGCTTGGGTCCAGGGGGGAACGGGGAGCTGTTTTTT
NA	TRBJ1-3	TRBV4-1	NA	CASSQTGGRGNTIYF	TGCGCCAGCAGCCAAACGGGCGGCAGGGGAAACACCATATATTTT
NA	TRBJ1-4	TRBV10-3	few	CAISEARDNEKLFF	TGTGCCATCAGTGAGGCTCGTGATAATGAAAAACTGTTTTTT
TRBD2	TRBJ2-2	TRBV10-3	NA	CAIRPGAGGSTGELFF	TGTGCCATCAGACCCGGGGCGGGGGGATCCACCGGGGAGCTGTTTTTT